The present T cell receptor beta chain was sequenced within a study of T cells in Graves' hyperthyroidism and ophthalmopathy (dated by TCRdb to between 2018 and 2020). About the full investigation: Peripheral blood was sampled at the time of initial diagnosis, prior to any treatment. A discovery cohort of about a hundred patients, about 40 with Graves' ophthalmopathy and 55 to 60 with stable Graves' hyperthyroidism, was used to find distinguishing TCR V-J signatures. Prospective prediction of ophthalmopathy was tested in an independent validation cohort of approximately 19 hyperthyroidism patients and roughly 16 patients who later progressed to ophthalmopathy. For training and testing, the roughly 97 patients in the discovery cohort were randomly divided in a 7:3 ratio. The study also compared thyroid tissue and blood T-cell repertoires from a handful of Graves' hyperthyroidism patients. Once sampling was done, hyperthyroidism patients were given methimazole at a starting dose of 30 mg daily, whereas ophthalmopathy patients were given high-dose intravenous methylprednisolone. According to the paper, TCR Vbeta CDR3 sequencing was carried out on 135 peripheral blood samples, which came from under 50 ophthalmopathy, fewer than 80 hyperthyroidism and about 17 progressor patients. The study at large found these results: No statistical method was used to fix the sample size in advance, and group allocation was not hidden from the investigators. In validation, the model predicted progression to ophthalmopathy a median of roughly six months before onset, with approximately 71% sensitivity and just under 75% specificity. A model built on a 13 V-J signature distinguished ophthalmopathy from stable hyperthyroidism, reaching approximately 89% sensitivity and about 81% specificity in cross-validation and 80%/75% in testing. Most expanded thyroid clonotypes (frequency above 0.001) were also detected in blood, suggesting blood repertoires may reflect thyroid immune responses.

CDR3 length: 17 amino acids, cysteine to phenylalanine. Solely the CDR3 DNA is kept, with 51 bases framed from the first base. Ends trimmed: V by 5 bases, J by 0 bases; bases unmatched to a gene: 10. The germline V gene yields SGHAT for CDR1 and FQNNGV for CDR2. Graves' hyperthyroidism was defined as stable when no progression to ophthalmopathy occurred over 18 months of follow-up. Hyperthyroidism patients were aged 18 to 65 years and newly diagnosed, with disease duration of less than 2 months. The study excluded patients with uncontrolled infections, other autoimmune diseases, pregnancy or lactation. Clinical symptoms, serum thyroxine and TRAb, thyroid ultrasound, and orbital computed tomography formed the basis for the diagnoses. PBMCs were isolated from about 10 ml of fresh peripheral blood by Ficoll-Paque density gradient centrifugation. Total RNA was extracted using Trizol reagent, and RNA quality was assessed on an Agilent 2100 Bioanalyzer.

TCR beta CDR3 regions were amplified from RNA transcripts. The first round of RT-PCR for the TCR CDR3 was performed with the HTBI primer set and the Qiagen OneStep RT-PCR kit. A second multiplex PCR round built the libraries, followed by size selection and purification. Libraries were sequenced paired-end with 100 bp reads on an Illumina HiSeq2000. In the original analysis: SOAPnuke was used to process the raw data, with reads discarded if the reads contained adapters or uncalled bases, had a mean Phred below 15, or lacked an exact constant-primer or identifier match. COPE v1.2.5 was used to merge the high-quality paired reads, and each unique nucleotide sequence was defined as a clonotype. MiTCR v1.1 was used to align the clonotypes against IMGT TRBV, TRBD and TRBJ reference segments. Analysis was restricted to V-J combinations with a frequency above 0.0001, which covered approximately 99% of repertoires. The TCS score was defined as F50 (clonal expansion) divided by E x V (chaos), with BLOSUM62-based TCRdist calculated between CDR3 peptides within each V-J. Welch's t-statistics and random forest reduced 514 V-J features to roughly 13, which were used in a naive Bayes classifier (R e1071). The raw public reads went through TCRdb reprocessing: fastp at Q25, MiXCR clone calling, in-frame beta chains kept. Every entry covers one CDR3 protein and lists the most common genes and DNA from its rows. The V and J calls and clone size come from TCRdb's table, not from the authors' own analysis. The sample table records around 420,000 distinct CDR3 sequences; about 15% of these occur just once. The top ten constitute 13% to 15% of the sample.

This clonotype was detected ten times or more. Its antigen is unknown. Base qualities are missing; no much larger clone stands one base away. Sequences were obtained from blood. The rearrangement combines TRBV11-2 with TRBJ2-1, with 7 bases matching TRBD2. The clonotype comes from a woman between 18 and 29 years old with Graves' hyperthyroidism. The CDR3 protein is CASSLTTSVSSYNEQFF. The nucleotides read TGTGCCAGCAGCCTAACTACTAGCGTAAGCTCCTACAATGAGCAGTTCTTC.